The 15 T cell receptor beta chains below all came from one sample that was sequenced in a study of T cells in Graves' hyperthyroidism and ophthalmopathy. Amplification of TCR beta CDR3 regions was performed using RNA transcripts as template. The primer set for the first-round RT-PCR of the TCR CDR3 was HTBI. Each CDR3 protein gets one entry after TCRdb re-called the multiplex PCR reads with MiXCR. The sample includes over 450,000 distinct CDR3 sequences, 13% to 15% of them seen just once. Material: blood. All receptors derive from a woman younger than 35 with Graves' hyperthyroidism.

The gene calls are TRBV6-1 and TRBJ2-1; 8 bases are shared with TRBD1. CDR3 size: 13 residues. The V gene end was trimmed by 6 bases and the J gene end by 13 bases; junction bases not matched to a gene: 11. The V gene's germline CDR1 is MNHNS and CDR2 SASEGT. The CDR3 DNA reads TGTGCCAGCAGGGGACAGGTGGAAGGCACCCAGTTCTTC. This encodes CASRGQVEGTQFF.

The chain carries TRBV20-1 and TRBJ2-3, with 8 bases that match TRBD2. This CDR3 comprises 14 residues. With 6 bases clipped from V and 6 bases from J, the junction kept 11 bases outside the gene matches. CDR1 DFQATT and CDR2 SNEGSKA come from the germline V gene (reference sequence). The CDR3 DNA sequence: TGCAGTGCCCCCCCAGCGGGAGAGCTGGATACGCAGTATTTT. Residues: CSAPPAGELDTQYF.

This clonotype was seen many times. The chain links TRBV29-1 to TRBJ2-3; TRBD2 might be the D (8 bases). V lost 7 bases and J lost 6, with 20 bases in between. Germline values: CDR1 SQVTM, CDR2 ANQGSEA. The CDR3 runs 14 residues. The CDR3 DNA is TGCAGCGGTAGCGGGACAGCCACGGCGGATACGCAGTATTTT. It specifies CSGSGTATADTQYF.

The chain couples TRBV24-1 to TRBJ2-1; weak D call: TRBD1 (6 bases). Between the trimmed V and J ends, which lost 4 bases and 15 bases, there was a span of 21 bases. CDR3 size: 14 residues. Germline-derived CDR1 and CDR2 are KGHDR and SFDVKD. CDR3: CATSDSGQSRLRFF. The DNA of the CDR3 is TGTGCCACCAGTGACTCCGGACAGTCTCGGCTGCGGTTCTTC.

This clonotype was detected a few times. The chain combines TRBV30 with TRBJ1-2; D possibly corresponds to TRBD1 (6 bases). This CDR3 is built from 16 residues. Germline V gene lookup returns CDR1 GTSNPN and CDR2 SVGIG (reference sequence). Trimming shortened V by 1 base and J by 4 bases, and 19 bases separated the two germline ends. The CDR3 sequence is CAWSGETGTKSYGYTF. The CDR3, as DNA: TGTGCCTGGAGTGGGGAGACGGGGACAAAAAGCTATGGCTACACCTTC.

This clonotype was counted a few times. This chain joins TRBV12-3 or TRBV12-4 and TRBJ1-6; TRBD1 agrees at 9 bases. Unmatched junction bases numbered 8, after V lost 6 bases and J lost 2 bases. CDR3 length: 17 residues. CDR3 loop: CASSFTGGEAYNSPLHF. CDR3 nucleotide sequence: TGTGCCAGCAGCTTCACAGGGGGCGAAGCCTATAATTCACCCCTCCACTTT.

This clonotype was recorded many times. The rearrangement joins TRBV15 to TRBJ2-5; 7 bases are a match to TRBD1. The CDR3 has 15 residues. The germline V gene encodes CDR1 LNHNV and CDR2 YYDKDF (reference sequence). The V segment lost 1 base and the J segment 1 base; nucleotides outside the gene matches: 3. The DNA for the CDR3 is TGTGCCACCAGCAGAGGACAGGGAGCCCAAGAGACCCAGTACTTC. This translates into CATSRGQGAQETQYF.

Ten or more counts support this clonotype. This sequence joins TRBV12-3 or TRBV12-4 and TRBJ2-5; D is perhaps TRBD1 or TRBD2 (5 bases each). The CDR3 contains 12 residues. Trimming took 4 bases from V and 10 from J, leaving 13 bases between them. CDR3: CASSWGFGGQYF. CDR3 in DNA: TGTGCCAGCAGTTGGGGCTTTGGGGGCCAGTACTTC.

This clonotype was counted at least ten times. This chain links TRBV4-1 with TRBJ2-7; D is possibly TRBD2 (5 bases). The germline V and J ends were trimmed by 7 bases and 4 bases, with 17 bases remaining between them. Germline-derived CDR1 and CDR2 are MGHRA and YSYEKL. The CDR3 consists of 14 residues. CDR3 nucleotides: TGCGCCAGCACTAGGGCCCCTGGGGAGTACGAGCAGTACTTC. Protein sequence: CASTRAPGEYEQYF.

This clonotype was counted many times. The chain links TRBV24-1 to TRBJ2-7, with a possible D match to TRBD2 (6 bases). Looked up from germline, CDR1 is KGHDR and CDR2 is SFDVKD. CDR3 length: 16 amino acids. The V gene lost 1 base and the J gene lost 2 bases, with 14 bases spanning the gap. CDR3 sequence reads: CATSDFRGDFTYEQYF. The CDR3 coding sequence is TGTGCCACCAGTGATTTTCGTGGGGACTTTACCTACGAGCAGTACTTC.

This clonotype was seen repeatedly, ten times or more. This chain links TRBV7-3 with TRBJ2-3, with TRBD2 identical over 11 bases. This CDR3 contains 15 residues. Germline V gives CDR1 SGHTA, CDR2 FQGTGA. After removal of 5 bases from V and 3 bases from J, the junction contained 4 bases not matched to a gene. The CDR3 DNA sequence: TGTGCCAGCAGCCCTCGACTAGCGGGGACAGATACGCAGTATTTT. Protein product: CASSPRLAGTDTQYF.

There are many counts of this clonotype. The V call is TRBV12-3 or TRBV12-4, the J call TRBJ2-1; D is unclear. V lost 0 bases and J 9 bases, leaving 15 bases between the germline ends. The CDR3 spans 15 residues. The CDR3 region is CASSLALARAGEQFF. CDR3 nucleotide sequence: TGTGCCAGCAGTTTAGCGCTGGCTCGCGCTGGTGAGCAGTTCTTC.

This clonotype was observed many times. The V call is TRBV5-1, the J call TRBJ2-1; maybe TRBD2 (5 bases). This CDR3 comprises 15 residues. Germline V gives CDR1 SGHRS, CDR2 YFSETQ. V was pared by 6 bases and J by 3 bases, with 16 bases between. This CDR3 is CASKFIEGSYNEQFF. The CDR3 region has the DNA TGCGCCAGCAAGTTCATAGAGGGTAGCTACAATGAGCAGTTCTTC.

The sample holds a few counts of this clonotype. This chain connects TRBV9 to TRBJ1-1; 7 bases agree with TRBD1. After removal of 0 bases from V and 1 base from J, the junction contained 3 bases not matched to a gene. CDR1 is SGDLS, CDR2 YYNGEE, per germline. CDR3 length: 15 residues. In DNA form, the CDR3 reads TGTGCCAGCAGCGTAGAGACAGGGACGAACACTGAAGCTTTCTTT. Its protein product is CASSVETGTNTEAFF.

This clonotype has a handful of counts. The chain combines TRBV24-1 with TRBJ2-7; D unclear. Germline CDR1 and CDR2: KGHDR and SFDVKD. The CDR3 spans 11 residues. The V end lost 8 bases, the J end lost 9 bases, and 13 bases lay between the germline ends. The chain's CDR3 is CATMVRLWQYV. DNA for the CDR3: TGTGCCACCATGGTTCGGCTCTGGCAGTACGTC.